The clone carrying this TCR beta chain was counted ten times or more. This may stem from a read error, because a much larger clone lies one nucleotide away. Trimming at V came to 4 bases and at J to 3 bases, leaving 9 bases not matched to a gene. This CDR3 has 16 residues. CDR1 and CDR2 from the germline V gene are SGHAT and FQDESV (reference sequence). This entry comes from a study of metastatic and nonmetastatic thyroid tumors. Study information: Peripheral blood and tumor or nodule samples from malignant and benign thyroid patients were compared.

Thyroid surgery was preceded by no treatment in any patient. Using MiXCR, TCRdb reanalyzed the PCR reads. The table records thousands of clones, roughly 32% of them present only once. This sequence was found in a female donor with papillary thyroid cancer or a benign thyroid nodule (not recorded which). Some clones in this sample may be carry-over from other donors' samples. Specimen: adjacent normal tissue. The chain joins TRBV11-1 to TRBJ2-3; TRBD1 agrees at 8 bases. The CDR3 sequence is CASSSSTGEGTDTQYF. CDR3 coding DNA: TGTGCCAGCAGCTCCTCGACAGGGGAAGGAACAGATACGCAGTATTTT.